The 32 T cell receptor beta chains in this list originate from one sample, sequenced in a study of blood T cell repertoires in COVID-19. This table comes from immunoSEQ multiplex PCR, and its TCRdb copy is limited to in-frame clones, with some not included. Of under 110,000 clones in the sample, 85% to 95% were seen once. Material: peripheral blood. The receptors originated from a man aged 45-65 years with active COVID-19.

This chain uses TRBV5-4 with TRBJ2-3; TRBD2 is a possible D gene (7 bases). The CDR3 is 15 residues long. V was pared by 3 bases and J by 2 bases, with 13 bases between. From germline, CDR1 is SGHNT and CDR2 YYREEE (reference sequence). For the CDR3, the DNA is TGTGCCAGCAGCTCGGGGGGCGGATCCACAGATACGCAGTATTTT. This translates into CASSSGGGSTDTQYF.

V gene TRBV2 combines with J gene TRBJ1-2, with TRBD1 identical over 7 bases. The trim removed 8 bases at V and 2 bases at J, leaving 5 bases unmatched. This CDR3 comprises 13 residues. Germline V lookup: CDR1 SNHLY, CDR2 FYNNEI. The CDR3 region is CASARGENYGYTF. CDR3 nucleotides: TGTGCCAGCGCCAGGGGGGAGAACTATGGCTACACCTTC.

The V gene is TRBV19, the J gene TRBJ2-5; tentatively, D is TRBD1 (5 bases). V lost 3 bases, J lost 2 bases, and 13 bases lay in between. CDR3 length: 15 residues. Germline V lookup: CDR1 LNHDA, CDR2 SQIVND (reference sequence). Written as DNA, the CDR3 is TGTGCCAGTAGTATGACGGGCAGGGCACAAGAGACCCAGTACTTC. Its protein is CASSMTGRAQETQYF.

The gene calls are TRBV21-1 and TRBJ2-7; the listed D gene, TRBD2, was not tested against the DNA. TRBV21-1 is a pseudogene. This CDR3 spans 15 amino acids. The CDR3 loop reads CASSKESEEGHEQYF. The CDR3, as DNA: TGTGCCAGCAGCAAAGAAAGTGAGGAGGGGCACGAGCAGTACTTC.

This clone appeared a few times. The chain employs TRBV2 and TRBJ1-1; TRBD1 might be the D (5 bases). The V end was cut by 2 bases, the J end by 6 bases, with 19 bases between. There are 16 residues in the CDR3. Germline V gives CDR1 SNHLY, CDR2 FYNNEI. In nucleotides, the CDR3 is TGTGCCAGCAGTGAATCTCAGGTTCGGAGGGGCGCTGAAGCTTTCTTT. As protein: CASSESQVRRGAEAFF. Drawing the rest from reference TRBV2 and TRBJ1-1, the complete variable domain is EPEVTQTPSHQVTQMGQEVILRCVPISNHLYFYWYRQILGQKVEFLVSFYNNEISEKSEIFDDQFSVERPDGSNFTLKIRSTKLEDSAMYFCASSESQVRRGAEAFFGQGTRLTVV.

There are a few counts of this clone. The V call is TRBV5-1, the J call TRBJ1-3; 7 bases are a match to TRBD1. CDR3 length equals 15 residues. The germline V gene encodes CDR1 SGHRS and CDR2 YFSETQ. Trimming at V came to 0 bases and at J to 5 bases, leaving 5 bases not matched to a gene. The CDR3 reads CASSLEGAERNTIYF. CDR3 coding DNA: TGCGCCAGCAGCTTGGAGGGGGCAGAGCGAAACACCATATATTTT. Combining the CDR3 with reference TRBV5-1 and TRBJ1-3 gives the whole variable domain KAGVTQTPRYLIKTRGQQVTLSCSPISGHRSVSWYQQTPGQGLQFLFEYFSETQRNKGNFPGRFSGRQFSNSRSEMNVSTLELGDSALYLCASSLEGAERNTIYFGEGSWLTVV.

V gene TRBV5-5 combines with J gene TRBJ2-3, with 9 positions matching TRBD2. The CDR3 spans 16 residues. V trimming: 2 bases; J trimming: 6 bases; junction bases outside the gene matches: 10. Germline V gene lookup returns CDR1 SGHKS and CDR2 YYEKEE (reference sequence). The DNA of the CDR3 is TGTGCCAGCAGCTTCGGTGGAGCGGGAGGTAGGGATACGCAGTATTTT. This sequence encodes CASSFGGAGGRDTQYF.

This CDR3 reads CASSGLKLAGVDNEQFF. In DNA, the CDR3 is TGTGCCAGTAGTGGCCTCAAACTAGCGGGAGTGGATAATGAGCAGTTCTTC. The chain employs TRBV19 and TRBJ2-1; 11 bases line up with TRBD2. The CDR3 has 17 residues. J was trimmed by 7 bases and V by 5 bases; bases with no gene match: 13. Germline lookup yields CDR1 LNHDA and CDR2 SQIVND (reference sequence).

The chain joins TRBV12-3 or TRBV12-4 to TRBJ2-6, with 7 bases that match TRBD1. This CDR3 has 13 amino acids. The trim removed 7 bases at V and 9 bases at J, leaving 6 bases unmatched. The CDR3 region has the DNA TGTGCCAGCACCCCCGACAGGGACAACGTCCTGACTTTC. It specifies CASTPDRDNVLTF.

This sequence joins TRBV4-1 and TRBJ2-1; a possible D gene is TRBD1 (5 bases). This CDR3 contains 11 residues. Trimming took off 8 bases at V and 5 bases at J, with 7 bases between the two ends. Germline-derived CDR1 and CDR2 are MGHRA and YSYEKL. CDR3 region: CASAGNNEQFF. CDR3 coding DNA: TGCGCCAGCGCAGGGAACAATGAGCAGTTCTTC.

The rearrangement links TRBV10-2 to TRBJ1-1; 7 positions agree with TRBD1. The germline gives CDR1 WSHSY, CDR2 SAAADI. Germline trimming cut 6 bases from V and 7 bases from J; bases unmatched to any gene: 2. The CDR3 is made up of 11 amino acids. The CDR3 reads CASSGDSEAFF. CDR3 nucleotide sequence: TGCGCCAGCAGCGGGGACAGTGAAGCTTTCTTT.

The chain couples TRBV19 to TRBJ2-6, with D possibly matching TRBD1 (5 bases). The CDR3 contains 18 residues. Germline-derived CDR1 and CDR2 are LNHDA and SQIVND (reference sequence). V was trimmed by 6 bases and J by 4 bases, leaving 22 bases between them. The CDR3 reads CASSPRTPTGSGANVLTF. CDR3 coding DNA: TGTGCCAGTAGCCCTCGAACCCCAACAGGCTCCGGGGCCAACGTCCTGACTTTC.

CDR3 sequence (DNA): TGTGCCAGCAGCCTACGCGGGGGGCAGGAAAAACTGTTTTTT. Protein sequence: CASSLRGGQEKLFF. The chain employs TRBV5-4 and TRBJ1-4; a weak D match, TRBD1 (6 bases). The CDR3 sequence is 14 residues long. The V end was cut by 4 bases, the J end by 8 bases, with 15 bases between. From germline, CDR1 is SGHNT and CDR2 YYREEE (reference sequence).

The rearrangement uses TRBV3-1 (or the pseudogene TRBV3-2) and TRBJ1-3; no clear D. The germline gives CDR1 LGHDT, CDR2 YNNKEL (reference sequence). CDR3 size: 13 residues. V was shortened by 4 bases and J by 3 bases, with 7 bases between the two germline ends. This CDR3 is CASSPIGGNTIYF. Here the CDR3 DNA reads TGTGCCAGCAGCCCGATCGGTGGAAACACCATATATTTT.

This clone was seen a single time. The chain recombines TRBV28 with TRBJ2-7; 9 bases agree with TRBD2. CDR3 length: 14 amino acids. After removal of 2 bases from V and 6 bases from J, the junction contained 5 bases not matched to a gene. Per germline, CDR1 MDHEN and CDR2 SYDVKM. CDR3 sequence reads: CASSLAGGFVEQYF. The CDR3 nucleotides are TGTGCCAGCAGTTTAGCGGGAGGGTTCGTCGAGCAGTACTTC.

The V call is TRBV11-2, the J call TRBJ2-1; D possibly corresponds to TRBD2 (8 bases). With 5 bases removed from V and 7 bases from J, the gap between germline ends came to 21 bases. This CDR3 region has 16 residues. Germline V gene data show CDR1 as SGHAT and CDR2 as FQNNGV. The CDR3 nucleotides are TGTGCCAGCAGCCCCAGGGGGGCTAGCGGGCTGAATGAGCAGTTCTTC. Amino acid sequence: CASSPRGASGLNEQFF.

The chain is built from TRBV5-5 and TRBJ1-6; tentatively, D is TRBD1 (5 bases). The CDR3 consists of 15 residues. Germline CDR1 and CDR2: SGHKS and YYEKEE (reference sequence). Trimming removed 1 base from V and 7 bases from J, with 12 bases in between. CDR3 bases: TGTGCCAGCAGCTTGCGCGGGGACCGAAATTCACCCCTCCACTTT. It yields the protein CASSLRGDRNSPLHF.

The rearrangement joins TRBV2 to TRBJ2-7; 8 bases are shared with TRBD2. Trimming removed 7 bases from V and 4 bases from J; junction bases left unmatched: 9. CDR3 length equals 14 residues. Germline values: CDR1 SNHLY, CDR2 FYNNEI. The CDR3 DNA is TGTGCCAGCAAGTGGGGACTAGACGTTTACGAGCAGTACTTC. Amino acid sequence: CASKWGLDVYEQYF.

The CDR3 coding sequence is TGTGCCAGCAGCTTAGATCTAGCGGGAGGCACAGATACGCAGTATTTT. Translating gives CASSLDLAGGTDTQYF. V and J are TRBV11-2 and TRBJ2-3, with 10 nucleotides matching TRBD2. With 0 bases clipped from V and 1 base from J, the junction kept 1 base outside the gene matches. This CDR3 is built from 16 residues. Per the germline V gene, CDR1 is SGHAT and CDR2 is FQNNGV. Full variable domain (missing parts from reference TRBV11-2 and TRBJ2-3): EAGVAQSPRYKIIEKRQSVAFWCNPISGHATLYWYQQILGQGPKLLIQFQNNGVVDDSQLPKDRFSAERLKGVDSTLKIQPAKLEDSAVYLCASSLDLAGGTDTQYFGPGTRLTVL.

This clone was detected once. This sequence joins TRBV9 and TRBJ2-3; 8 bases are a match to TRBD1. Germline V gives CDR1 SGDLS, CDR2 YYNGEE. This CDR3 region has 15 residues. J lost 2 bases, V lost 4 bases, and 6 bases had no gene match. The CDR3 DNA is TGTGCCAGCAGCTTTACAGGGGGTATCACAGATACGCAGTATTTT. It is translated as CASSFTGGITDTQYF.

The V call is TRBV28, the J call TRBJ1-5, with TRBD1 as a possible D gene (6 bases). The V end lost 6 bases, the J end lost 6 bases, and 12 bases lay between the germline ends. Germline values: CDR1 MDHEN, CDR2 SYDVKM. The CDR3 is 13 residues long. The CDR3 loop reads CASRPTGSQPQHF. For the CDR3, the DNA is TGTGCCAGCAGACCAACAGGGAGTCAGCCCCAGCATTTT. The complete variable domain, with remaining parts taken from reference TRBV28 and TRBJ1-5, reads DVKVTQSSRYLVKRTGEKVFLECVQDMDHENMFWYRQDPGLGLRLIYFSYDVKMKEKGDIPEGYSVSREKKERFSLILESASTNQTSMYLCASRPTGSQPQHFGDGTRLSIL.

The chain couples TRBV5-1 to TRBJ1-2; 7 bases are shared with TRBD1. After removal of 4 bases from V and 6 bases from J, the junction contained 6 bases not matched to a gene. The germline CDR1 and CDR2 sequences are SGHRS and YFSETQ. CDR3 length equals 13 residues. CDR3 sequence: CASSQGTGDGYTF. Here the CDR3 DNA reads TGCGCCAGCAGCCAGGGAACAGGGGATGGCTACACCTTC.

The chain employs TRBV6-1 and TRBJ1-5; D gene ambiguous. The CDR3 extends over 13 amino acids. Germline-derived CDR1 and CDR2 are MNHNS and SASEGT. V lost 3 bases and J 4 bases, leaving 7 bases between the germline ends. The CDR3 nucleotides read TGTGCCAGCAGTGACACAGATAATCAGCCCCAGCATTTT. It is translated as CASSDTDNQPQHF.

V usage is TRBV11-2 and J usage is TRBJ1-6, with D uncertain. Germline assignment: CDR1 SGHAT and CDR2 FQNNGV. V lost 4 bases and J lost 1, with 11 bases in between. The CDR3 is 16 amino acids. CDR3 sequence (DNA): TGTGCCAGCAGCTCCTTTAGTGGTTCCTATAATTCACCCCTCCACTTT. Translation gives CASSSFSGSYNSPLHF.

This rearrangement joins TRBV6-5 to TRBJ2-1, with a tentative D call TRBD2 (6 bases). The CDR3 contains 13 residues. Per the germline V gene, CDR1 is MNHEY and CDR2 is SVGAGI. V shed 8 bases and J shed 6 bases, with 14 bases lying between them. Written as DNA, the CDR3 is TGTGCCAGCTCAATCCTAGCGAGCAATGAGCAGTTCTTC. This encodes CASSILASNEQFF.

The genes are TRBV7-8 and TRBJ2-1; 7 bases are a match to TRBD1. CDR3 length: 15 amino acids. CDR1 is SGHVS and CDR2 is FQNEAQ in the germline V gene. J lost 0 bases, V lost 4 bases, and 3 bases had no gene match. CDR3 DNA: TGTGCCAGCAGCTGGGACAGCTTCTCCTACAATGAGCAGTTCTTC. Its translation: CASSWDSFSYNEQFF. The full variable domain, rest sourced from reference TRBV7-8 and TRBJ2-1, is GAGVSQSPRYKVAKRGQDVALRCDPISGHVSLFWYQQALGQGPEFLTYFQNEAQLDKSGLPSDRFFAERPEGSVSTLKIQRTQQEDSAVYLCASSWDSFSYNEQFFGPGTRLTVL.

The V gene is TRBV5-1, the J gene TRBJ2-5; perhaps TRBD2 as D (5 bases). Per the germline V gene, CDR1 is SGHRS and CDR2 is YFSETQ. The CDR3 sequence is 16 residues long. Trimming left V 4 bases short and J 6 bases short, with 22 bases between. The CDR3 DNA follows: TGCGCCAGCAGCCCCCCCGGGATAGTGGAAGTACAGACCCAGTACTTC. Its translation is CASSPPGIVEVQTQYF.

The V gene is TRBV7-9, the J gene TRBJ1-1; TRBD1 might be the D (5 bases). The CDR3 is 15 residues long. V was cut by 4 bases and J by 5 bases, with 17 bases left in between. CDR1 and CDR2 from the germline V gene are SEHNR and FQNEAQ (reference sequence). CDR3 sequence: CASSSRGEGVTEAFF. CDR3 in DNA: TGTGCCAGCAGCTCCCGTGGCGAAGGGGTGACTGAAGCTTTCTTT.

The chain recombines TRBV11-3 with TRBJ2-2; TRBD2 might be the D (5 bases). Germline V gene data show CDR1 as SGHNT and CDR2 as YENEEA. Trimming shortened V by 1 base and J by 1 base, and 7 bases separated the two germline ends. This CDR3 region has 15 residues. The CDR3 DNA reads as TGTGCCAGCAGCTTAGGAGGGAGGAACACCGGGGAGCTGTTTTTT. Its protein is CASSLGGRNTGELFF.

The chain is built from TRBV10-3 and TRBJ1-6, with 9 bases fitting TRBD1. This CDR3 contains 14 residues. Germline V CDR1 and CDR2: ENHRY, SYGVKD. Germline trimming cut 3 bases from V and 10 bases from J; bases unmatched to any gene: 4. Here the CDR3 reads CAISEGTGNSPLHF. CDR3 nucleotide sequence: TGTGCCATCAGTGAAGGGACAGGGAACTCACCCCTCCACTTT.

V gene TRBV24-1 combines with J gene TRBJ2-2; D is unresolved. There are 15 residues in the CDR3. V shed 0 bases and J shed 1 base, with 5 bases lying between them. Germline V gene data show CDR1 as KGHDR and CDR2 as SFDVKD. CDR3 sequence reads: CATSDLFGNTGELFF. Written as DNA, the CDR3 is TGTGCCACCAGTGATTTGTTCGGGAACACCGGGGAGCTGTTTTTT.

V usage is TRBV7-3 and J usage is TRBJ2-7, with 9 bases lining up with TRBD2. This CDR3 has 17 residues. The germline V gene encodes CDR1 SGHTA and CDR2 FQGTGA. The V segment lost 0 bases and the J segment 4 bases; nucleotides outside the gene matches: 10. Written as DNA, the CDR3 is TGTGCCAGCAGCTTAACCGGGGGTAGCGGGAGCGGGTACGAGCAGTACTTC. Translated, it gives CASSLTGGSGSGYEQYF. The full variable domain, its missing parts supplied by reference TRBV7-3 and TRBJ2-7, is GAGVSQTPSNKVTEKGKYVELRCDPISGHTALYWYRQSLGQGPEFLIYFQGTGAADDSGLPNDRFFAVRPEGSVSTLKIQRTERGDSAVYLCASSLTGGSGSGYEQYFGPGTRLTVT.